This T cell receptor (beta chain) was found in a study of response to subunit inactivated influenza vaccine (dated 2018 in TCRdb). Study-wide context: To follow how T cells responded to a trivalent subunit inactivated influenza vaccine, the researchers relied on deep quantitative profiling of the T cell receptor repertoire. Overall study outcomes, separate from this receptor: It was suggested by the authors that each seasonal influenza vaccination may recruit only a limited number of new T cells.

CDR1 and CDR2 are read off the germline V gene (reference sequence) as DFQATT and SNEGSKA. The CDR3 holds 14 amino acids from the cysteine to the phenylalanine. Of the read, only the CDR3 DNA is kept; its 42 bases are in frame from base 1. After removal of 6 bases from V and 6 bases from J, the junction retains 9 bases not matched to a gene. Libraries were prepared through RT-PCR. Sequencing was carried out with an Illumina HiSeq 2500. TCRdb ran its own pipeline on the public reads, namely fastp trimming at Q25 and MiXCR clone calling, and kept in-frame beta chains. Identical CDR3 protein sequences are pooled into one entry, listed with their most common genes and DNA. The sample table contains more than 600,000 distinct CDR3 sequences; only one count was recorded for around 20% of them. Approximately 11% of the sample comes from the top ten. This clonotype has just a few counts. Which antigen it targets is not known. No base quality values were provided; no much bigger clone lies one nucleotide off.

This sequence uses TRBV20-1 and TRBJ2-3, with 10 junctional bases fitting TRBD2. This TCR derives from a man aged 50-59 years who received an inactivated influenza vaccine. Donor details come from another sample of the same person, matched by shared clones. Sequenced material: PBMCs from blood, taken approximately 5 days after vaccination. The nucleotides read TGCAGTGCAAACCAGCGGGAGGGCCGCGATACGCAGTATTTT. It codes for CSANQREGRDTQYF.